A selection of T cell receptor beta chains follows, all from one sample in a study of response to subunit inactivated influenza vaccine. TCRdb itself ran the RT-PCR reads through MiXCR, one entry per CDR3 protein. The sample shows about 780,000 distinct CDR3 sequences, around a sixth of them seen only once. Source: PBMCs from blood, taken more than 4 days after vaccination. The receptors derive from a man over 45 who received an inactivated influenza vaccine. Both conserved end residues are part of each CDR3. Fields, in order: V gene, CDR3 protein.

v_call: TRBV6-5; cdr3_aa: CASSYSGGGTQYF
v_call: TRBV5-5; cdr3_aa: CASSVQGTFTDTQYF
v_call: TRBV5-1; cdr3_aa: CASSLSPNMNTEAFF
v_call: TRBV5-1; cdr3_aa: CASSLAVDNEQFF
v_call: TRBV5-1; cdr3_aa: CASSPSPGGSEETQYF
v_call: TRBV5-5; cdr3_aa: CASSSGPDGSNEQFF
v_call: TRBV7-2; cdr3_aa: CASSLEFGELFF
v_call: TRBV10-3; cdr3_aa: CAISESWTSGEQFF
v_call: TRBV7-2; cdr3_aa: CASSFGERTDTQYF
v_call: TRBV2; cdr3_aa: CASSEIPPRQGRMRETQYF
v_call: TRBV6-2/TRBV6-3; cdr3_aa: CASTHRDTEDNEQFF
v_call: TRBV7-6; cdr3_aa: CASSLSRQGASYEQYF
v_call: TRBV7-8; cdr3_aa: CASSPNSYGYTF
v_call: TRBV11-1; cdr3_aa: CASSLVPRLAGGTDTQYF
v_call: TRBV12-3/TRBV12-4; cdr3_aa: CASSPRQGASEKLFF
v_call: TRBV20-1; cdr3_aa: CSAGQVYEQYF
v_call: TRBV7-9; cdr3_aa: CASSSRTENYEQYF
v_call: TRBV7-8; cdr3_aa: CASSQGQGETQYF
v_call: TRBV11-3; cdr3_aa: CASSNTDRERTEAFF
v_call: TRBV9; cdr3_aa: CASSPTAPQGEQFF
v_call: TRBV29-1; cdr3_aa: CSVAGNRVNEQFF
v_call: TRBV6-1; cdr3_aa: CASRLAGATSYGANVLTF
v_call: TRBV6-2/TRBV6-3; cdr3_aa: CASSYYTGAGEAFF
v_call: TRBV20-1; cdr3_aa: CSALWREGYNEQFF
v_call: TRBV7-2; cdr3_aa: CASSLRVTGLAGVEQFF
v_call: TRBV13; cdr3_aa: CASSLGHSAEKLFF
v_call: TRBV2; cdr3_aa: CASSEAGGYTGELFF
v_call: TRBV6-2/TRBV6-3; cdr3_aa: CASSIPRRTDTQYF
v_call: TRBV28; cdr3_aa: CASLVNTEAFF